This TCR beta chain is drawn from a study of OX40 agonist ivuxolimab in advanced cancers. Sequenced by immunoSEQ multiplex PCR; TCRdb stores in-frame clones only, minus some. Of tens of thousands of clones listed, around 90% are singletons. This clone was seen just once. The CDR3 consists of 15 residues. Unmatched junction bases numbered 11, after V lost 1 base and J lost 9 bases. Germline CDR1 is SGHVS and CDR2 is FNYEAQ. Material: CD4+ or CD8+ T cells sorted from blood, obtained in a trial of the OX40 agonist ivuxolimab. The TCR originated in an adult with an advanced solid tumor such as melanoma, head and neck, liver or kidney cancer. The V and J genes are TRBV7-6 and TRBJ2-7, with 8 bases fitting TRBD2. The CDR3 DNA sequence: TGTGCCAGCAGCTTAGATTCCAGCGGGGGCCCGGGGCAGTACTTC. It is translated as CASSLDSSGGPGQYF.